These 24 T cell receptor beta chains share one sample of origin, sequenced in a study of cytomegalovirus exposure and HLA in healthy donors. Vbeta (60) and Jbeta (13) primers were used in the PCR. Clones were read by immunoSEQ multiplex PCR, and TCRdb kept only the in-frame ones, dropping some. The sample yields 110,000 to 150,000 clones, approximately 83% seen once. The sequenced material came from PBMCs. The source is a man aged 40-49 years in good health and CMV-seropositive.

V is TRBV30 and J is TRBJ1-3; no definite D call. V dropped 3 bases and J dropped 2 bases, with 11 bases sitting between them. The V gene's germline CDR1 is GTSNPN and CDR2 SVGIG (reference sequence). The CDR3 consists of 14 residues. This CDR3 is CAWSAARPGNTIYF. The CDR3 region has the DNA TGTGCCTGGAGCGCGGCACGGCCTGGAAACACCATATATTTT.

This clone was found a few times. The rearrangement uses TRBV6-1 and TRBJ1-2, with TRBD1 identical over 7 bases. Germline loops: CDR1 MNHNS, CDR2 SASEGT. V lost 7 bases and J lost 7; bases outside the gene matches: 9. The CDR3 contains 13 residues. CDR3 in DNA: TGTGCCAGCACCGATGAGGGGGCGCTTGGCTACACCTTC. Amino acid sequence: CASTDEGALGYTF.

The chain is built from TRBV7-2 and TRBJ1-6; D gene unclear. Trimming left V 3 bases short and J 6 bases short, with 9 bases between. The germline CDR1 and CDR2 sequences are SGHTA and FQGNSA. The CDR3 covers 14 residues. This CDR3 is CASSFTEPNSPLHF. CDR3 coding DNA: TGTGCCAGCAGCTTTACAGAGCCTAATTCACCCCTCCACTTT.

CDR3 sequence reads: CASSILGGDNTEAFF. DNA of the CDR3: TGTGCCAGCAGCATACTCGGGGGGGACAACACTGAAGCTTTCTTT. The chain links TRBV7-9 to TRBJ1-1; weak D call: TRBD1 (5 bases). V dropped 5 bases and J dropped 2 bases, with 15 bases sitting between them. Germline CDR1 and CDR2: SEHNR and FQNEAQ (reference sequence). CDR3 length: 15 amino acids. The full variable domain, its missing parts supplied by reference TRBV7-9 and TRBJ1-1, is DTGVSQNPRHKITKRGQNVTFRCDPISEHNRLYWYRQTLGQGPEFLTYFQNEAQLEKSRLLSDRFSAERPKGSFSTLEIQRTEQGDSAMYLCASSILGGDNTEAFFGQGTRLTVV.

This sequence joins TRBV19 and TRBJ1-1; TRBD1 might be the D (6 bases). Germline V CDR1 and CDR2: LNHDA, SQIVND (reference sequence). Deletions cut 10 bases from V and 7 bases from J, with 25 bases between. This CDR3 is 15 amino acids long. CDR3 sequence: CATTGLRGLIDEAFF. The CDR3 DNA is TGTGCCACTACAGGGCTACGGGGTCTCATAGATGAAGCTTTCTTT.

J is TRBJ1-5 and V is TRBV18; D unresolved. The ends were cut back, 2 bases at V and 5 bases at J, with 7 bases in the middle. Germline loops: CDR1 KGHSH, CDR2 LQKENI. The CDR3 is made up of 13 amino acids. CDR3 coding DNA: TGTGCCAGCTCACCAGAGGCCTATCAGCCCCAGCATTTT. This codes for CASSPEAYQPQHF.

This clone showed up just a few times. This rearrangement joins TRBV4-3 to TRBJ2-4; D call uncertain. The CDR3 has 15 residues. Deletions cut 1 base from V and 0 bases from J, with 7 bases between. Germline values: CDR1 LGHNA, CDR2 YSLEER. The CDR3 sequence is CASSQGAKAKNIQYF. The DNA of the CDR3 is TGCGCCAGCAGCCAAGGAGCCAAAGCCAAAAACATTCAGTACTTC.

The chain links TRBV11-2 to TRBJ1-2; 7 bases line up with TRBD1. Losses at the gene ends were 5 bases for V and 6 bases for J; bases not matched to a gene: 15. Per germline, CDR1 SGHAT and CDR2 FQNNGV. The CDR3 runs 16 residues. The CDR3 DNA reads as TGTGCCAGCAGCCCGATTAGGGCGGGAACAGGGGATGGCTACACCTTC. The encoded protein is CASSPIRAGTGDGYTF.

The rearrangement uses TRBV4-3 and TRBJ1-5; D perhaps matches TRBD1 (5 bases). Germline CDR1 LGHNA, CDR2 YSLEER. V gave up 6 bases and J gave up 1 base, with 13 bases separating them. This CDR3 has 15 residues. The chain's CDR3 is CASRETVLSNQPQHF. As DNA, the CDR3 is TGCGCCAGCAGGGAGACAGTCCTAAGCAATCAGCCCCAGCATTTT.

The V and J genes are TRBV7-9 and TRBJ1-4; tentatively, D is TRBD1 (6 bases). The CDR3 consists of 16 residues. Between the trimmed V and J ends, which lost 3 bases and 0 bases, there was a span of 11 bases. Per the germline V gene, CDR1 is SEHNR and CDR2 is FQNEAQ (reference sequence). The CDR3 loop is CASSFRKGATNEKLFF. CDR3 DNA sequence: TGTGCCAGCAGCTTCCGCAAGGGGGCAACTAATGAAAAACTGTTTTTT. The full variable domain, with the rest looked up from reference TRBV7-9 and TRBJ1-4, is DTGVSQNPRHKITKRGQNVTFRCDPISEHNRLYWYRQTLGQGPEFLTYFQNEAQLEKSRLLSDRFSAERPKGSFSTLEIQRTEQGDSAMYLCASSFRKGATNEKLFFGSGTQLSVL.

This clone has a single count. The chain couples TRBV30 to TRBJ2-6; D not certain. Trimming took off 0 bases at V and 0 bases at J, with 12 bases between the two ends. The CDR3 is 17 residues long. Germline loops: CDR1 GTSNPN, CDR2 SVGIG (reference sequence). The CDR3 DNA is TGTGCCTGGAGTGTATCTAAAATGAGCTCTGGGGCCAACGTCCTGACTTTC. The encoded protein is CAWSVSKMSSGANVLTF.

This chain uses TRBV7-2 with TRBJ1-4; 7 positions match TRBD1. The CDR3 contains 13 residues. Germline-derived CDR1 and CDR2 are SGHTA and FQGNSA. Trimming took 4 bases from V and 8 from J; bases not matched to a gene: 4. The CDR3 nucleotides are TGTGCCAGCAGCTCTGGACAGGTGGAAAAACTGTTTTTT. It yields the protein CASSSGQVEKLFF.

This clone appeared once. V is TRBV29-1 and J is TRBJ2-3; 8 nucleotides line up with TRBD1. The V segment lost 4 bases and the J segment 6 bases; nucleotides outside the gene matches: 6. Germline V gene sequence: CDR1 SQVTM, CDR2 ANQGSEA. CDR3 size: 13 residues. The CDR3 protein is CSVARGHSDTQYF. CDR3 DNA sequence: TGCAGCGTTGCCAGGGGGCATTCGGATACGCAGTATTTT.

The chain links TRBV7-3 to TRBJ2-1; D remains unclear. Germline values: CDR1 SGHTA, CDR2 FQGTGA. The CDR3 is made up of 14 amino acids. Trimming cost V 0 bases and J 2 bases, with 5 bases left between them. Here the CDR3 reads CASSLTAAYNEQFF. The DNA for the CDR3 is TGTGCCAGCAGCTTAACGGCAGCCTACAATGAGCAGTTCTTC.

The chain combines TRBV7-9 with TRBJ2-7; D might be TRBD2 (5 bases). V was trimmed by 5 bases and J by 1 base, leaving 15 bases between them. Germline lookup yields CDR1 SEHNR and CDR2 FQNEAQ (reference sequence). This CDR3 spans 15 amino acids. In nucleotides, the CDR3 is TGTGCCAGCAGCGAACAACTGGACTTTTCCTACGAGCAGTACTTC. It yields the protein CASSEQLDFSYEQYF.

The chain carries TRBV6-6 and TRBJ1-2, with D perhaps TRBD1 (6 bases). V shed 6 bases and J shed 8 bases, with 25 bases lying between them. The CDR3 is made up of 16 amino acids. Germline V gene data show CDR1 as MNHNY and CDR2 as SVGAGI (reference sequence). Here the CDR3 reads CASSLTRRTQGQGYTF. The CDR3 DNA reads as TGTGCCAGCAGCCTAACCCGCCGGACTCAGGGACAAGGCTACACCTTC.

This chain joins TRBV20-1 and TRBJ2-5; D is unclear. CDR1 and CDR2 from the germline V gene are DFQATT and SNEGSKA (reference sequence). The CDR3 length is 11 residues. V was cut by 1 base and J by 5 bases, with 5 bases left in between. The CDR3 loop is CSARVEETQYF. The CDR3 DNA reads as TGCAGTGCTAGAGTGGAGGAGACCCAGTACTTC.

Points on this clone: Sequence at one end of the junction differs from germline and may be a read error. The chain carries TRBV29-1 and TRBJ1-1; D is unresolved. Looked up from germline, CDR1 is SQVTM and CDR2 is ANQGSEA. CDR3 length equals 13 residues. The CDR3 DNA reads as TGCAGCGGGCAGGAGGGAGTCAACAGTGAAGCTTTCTTT. This translates into CSGQEGVNSEAFF.

The genes are TRBV11-3 and TRBJ2-3; 9 bases line up with TRBD2. The length of the CDR3 is 16 residues. The J segment lost 0 bases and the V segment lost 4 bases, leaving 5 bases of the junction unmatched. Germline CDR1 and CDR2: SGHNT and YENEEA. The CDR3 sequence is CASSSLAGPSTDTQYF. The CDR3 DNA is TGTGCCAGCAGCTCACTAGCGGGCCCTAGCACAGATACGCAGTATTTT.

V usage is TRBV18 and J usage is TRBJ2-7; D possibly corresponds to TRBD1 (6 bases). The CDR3 contains 17 residues. The ends were cut back, 3 bases at V and 4 bases at J, with 22 bases in the middle. The V gene's germline CDR1 is KGHSH and CDR2 LQKENI. The CDR3 sequence is CASSPWDIQGAPYEQYF. The DNA of the CDR3 is TGTGCCAGCTCACCCTGGGACATACAGGGTGCACCTTACGAGCAGTACTTC.

This chain uses TRBV7-2 with TRBJ1-4; the D gene is possibly TRBD1 (5 bases). Germline V gives CDR1 SGHTA, CDR2 FQGNSA. CDR3 length: 14 amino acids. Trimming cost V 3 bases and J 7 bases, with 12 bases left between them. CDR3 nucleotide sequence: TGTGCCAGCAGCTTCCAGGGACTCTTTGAAAAACTGTTTTTT. The encoded protein is CASSFQGLFEKLFF.

This chain joins TRBV30 and TRBJ2-2; a possible D gene is TRBD1 (6 bases). The ends were cut back, 4 bases at V and 7 bases at J, with 19 bases in the middle. The length of the CDR3 is 15 residues. Germline V gene sequence: CDR1 GTSNPN, CDR2 SVGIG (reference sequence). Here the CDR3 reads CAWTGRQGKRGELFF. The CDR3 nucleotides are TGTGCCTGGACCGGCCGGCAGGGGAAACGCGGGGAGCTGTTTTTT.

The CDR3 loop is CASSLAMSGMGDTQYF. In DNA, the CDR3 is TGTGCCAGCAGCTTGGCCATGAGCGGGATGGGAGATACGCAGTATTTT. V is TRBV5-4 and J is TRBJ2-3; 7 bases are shared with TRBD2. CDR1 and CDR2 (germline): SGHNT, YYREEE (reference sequence). J was trimmed by 5 bases and V by 0 bases; bases with no gene match: 9. This CDR3 has 16 residues.

The chain uses TRBV27 and TRBJ2-1; 8 positions agree with TRBD2. With V trimmed by 8 bases and J by 5 bases, 5 bases remained unmatched. Germline CDR1 and CDR2: MNHEY and SMNVEV (reference sequence). The CDR3 has 13 amino acids. The CDR3 spells CASWSGSDNEQFF. The DNA of the CDR3 is TGTGCCAGCTGGAGCGGGAGCGACAATGAGCAGTTCTTC.